The entry below describes one T cell receptor beta chain. The record originates from a study of blood T cell repertoires in COVID-19. The wider study: COVID-19 samples from acute and convalescent phases originated in the United States, Italy and Spain. PBMCs, B-cell-depleted T cells, or T cells were the source of the cDNA or gDNA that made up the material.

The CDR3 loop spans 16 amino acids. Germline V gene lookup returns CDR1 MDHEN and CDR2 SYDVKM. V gave up 3 bases and J gave up 0 bases, with 12 bases separating them. Under the authors' procedure: Amplifying reference gene primers gave estimates of nucleated cell counts. TCRdb's copy holds only in-frame clones and misses some; the assay was immunoSEQ multiplex PCR. V, J and clone size derive from that table, while D and trimming were established from the DNA sequence. The sample lists about 210,000 clones, roughly 86% seen once, with less than 8% in the top ten. This TCR was recovered from a woman in her 50s with active or convalescent COVID-19. Material for sequencing was peripheral blood. The V gene is TRBV28, the J gene TRBJ2-4, with D maybe TRBD2 (5 bases). The DNA for the CDR3 is TGTGCCAGCAGTTTGAGGGTCTCGTTAGCCAAAAACATTCAGTACTTC. Protein product: CASSLRVSLAKNIQYF. Drawing the rest from reference TRBV28 and TRBJ2-4, the complete variable domain is DVKVTQSSRYLVKRTGEKVFLECVQDMDHENMFWYRQDPGLGLRLIYFSYDVKMKEKGDIPEGYSVSREKKERFSLILESASTNQTSMYLCASSLRVSLAKNIQYFGAGTRLSVL.